At least ten counts were recorded for the clone carrying this T cell receptor (beta chain). Antigen: not known. This sample was taken from a study of CD8 T cells in ankylosing spondylitis. Whole-study results and caveats: Significant enrichment of disease-linked clones was reported in matched ankylosing spondylitis synovial fluid. Within ankylosing spondylitis blood, a TCR beta motif made up of roughly eight highly homologous variants appeared to be characteristic. Some of these motif variants have turned up before, in reports on reactive arthritis synovial fluid and blood.

CDR3 size: 16 residues. Trimming pared 5 bases from V and 1 base from J, leaving 17 bases between. TCRdb redid the calling of the 5' RACE reads with MiXCR, one entry per CDR3 protein. The table shows about 500,000 distinct CDR3 sequences, with more than 9.5% occurring only once. The sample comprised blood, either unsorted or a sorted T cell fraction (not recorded which). The J gene is TRBJ2-5, the V gene TRBV12-3 or TRBV12-4, with D possibly TRBD1 on 5 matching bases. The receptor was isolated from a male donor with ankylosing spondylitis. CDR3 residues: CASSPLGQGSQETQYF. The CDR3 nucleotides are TGTGCCAGCAGTCCCCTCGGGCAGGGCTCCCAAGAGACCCAGTACTTC.